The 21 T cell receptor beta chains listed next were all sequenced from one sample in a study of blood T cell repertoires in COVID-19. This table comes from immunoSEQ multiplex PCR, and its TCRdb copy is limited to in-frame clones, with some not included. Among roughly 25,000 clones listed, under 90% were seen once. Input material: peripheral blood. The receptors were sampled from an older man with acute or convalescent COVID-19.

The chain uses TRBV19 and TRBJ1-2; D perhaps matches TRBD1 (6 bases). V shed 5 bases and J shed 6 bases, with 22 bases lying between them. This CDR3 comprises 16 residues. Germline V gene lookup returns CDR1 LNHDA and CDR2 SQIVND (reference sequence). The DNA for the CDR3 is TGTGCCAGTAGTCCCGAAGTCCACAGGGCCTTCAATGGCTACACCTTC. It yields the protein CASSPEVHRAFNGYTF.

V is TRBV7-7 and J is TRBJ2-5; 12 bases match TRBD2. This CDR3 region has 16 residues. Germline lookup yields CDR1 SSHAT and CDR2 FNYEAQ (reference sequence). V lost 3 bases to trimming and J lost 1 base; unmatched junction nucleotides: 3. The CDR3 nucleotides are TGTGCCAGCAGCTTGGCTAGCGGGAGGGCCCAAGAGACCCAGTACTTC. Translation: CASSLASGRAQETQYF.

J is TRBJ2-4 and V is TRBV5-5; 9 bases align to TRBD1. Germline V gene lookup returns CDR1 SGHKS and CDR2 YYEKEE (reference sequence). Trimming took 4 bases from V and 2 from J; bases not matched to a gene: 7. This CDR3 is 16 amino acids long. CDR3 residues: CASSPGQGLTKNIQYF. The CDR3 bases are TGTGCCAGCAGCCCCGGACAGGGGTTAACCAAAAACATTCAGTACTTC.

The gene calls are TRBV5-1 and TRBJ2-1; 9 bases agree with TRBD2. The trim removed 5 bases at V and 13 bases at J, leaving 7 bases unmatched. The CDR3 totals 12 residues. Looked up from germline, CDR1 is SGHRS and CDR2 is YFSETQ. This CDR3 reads CASRELAGYQFF. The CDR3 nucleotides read TGCGCCAGCAGGGAGCTAGCGGGATATCAGTTCTTC. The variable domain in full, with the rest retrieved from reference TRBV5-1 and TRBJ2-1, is KAGVTQTPRYLIKTRGQQVTLSCSPISGHRSVSWYQQTPGQGLQFLFEYFSETQRNKGNFPGRFSGRQFSNSRSEMNVSTLELGDSALYLCASRELAGYQFFGPGTRLTVL.

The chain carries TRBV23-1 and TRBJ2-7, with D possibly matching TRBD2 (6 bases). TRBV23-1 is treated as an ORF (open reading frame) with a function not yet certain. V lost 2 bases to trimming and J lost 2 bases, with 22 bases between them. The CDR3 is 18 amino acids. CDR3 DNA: TGCGCCAGCAGTCAACCTTCGGGTCGGGTCAGGGAGGCCTACGAGCAGTACTTC. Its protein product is CASSQPSGRVREAYEQYF.

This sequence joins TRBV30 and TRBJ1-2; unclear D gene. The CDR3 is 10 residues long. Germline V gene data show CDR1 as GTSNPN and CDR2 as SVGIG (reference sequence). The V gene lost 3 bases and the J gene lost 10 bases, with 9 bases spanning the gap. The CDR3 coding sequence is TGTGCCTGGAGCCACGGGGTCTACACCTTC. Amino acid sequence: CAWSHGVYTF.

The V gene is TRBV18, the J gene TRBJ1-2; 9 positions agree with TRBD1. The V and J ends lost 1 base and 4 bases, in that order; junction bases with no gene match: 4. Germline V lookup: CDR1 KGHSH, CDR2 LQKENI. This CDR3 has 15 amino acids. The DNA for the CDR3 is TGTGCCAGCTCACCACGACAGGGGGTCGCCTATGGCTACACCTTC. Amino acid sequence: CASSPRQGVAYGYTF.

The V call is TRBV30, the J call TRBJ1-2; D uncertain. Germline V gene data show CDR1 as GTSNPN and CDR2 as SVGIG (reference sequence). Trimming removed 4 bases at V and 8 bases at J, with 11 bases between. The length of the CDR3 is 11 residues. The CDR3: CAWNEGMGYTF. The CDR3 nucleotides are TGTGCCTGGAACGAGGGTATGGGCTACACCTTC.

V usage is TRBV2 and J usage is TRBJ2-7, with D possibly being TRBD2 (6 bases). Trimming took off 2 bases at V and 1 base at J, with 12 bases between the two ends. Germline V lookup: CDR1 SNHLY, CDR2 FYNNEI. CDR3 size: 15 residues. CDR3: CASSESGLGSYEQYF. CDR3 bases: TGTGCCAGCAGTGAATCGGGACTGGGGTCCTACGAGCAGTACTTC.

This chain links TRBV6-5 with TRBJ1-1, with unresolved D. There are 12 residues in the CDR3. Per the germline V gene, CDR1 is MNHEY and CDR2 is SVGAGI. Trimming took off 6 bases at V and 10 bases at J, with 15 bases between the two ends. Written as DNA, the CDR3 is TGTGCCAGCAGCACTCCCGGAGGGAGAGCTTTCTTT. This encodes CASSTPGGRAFF.

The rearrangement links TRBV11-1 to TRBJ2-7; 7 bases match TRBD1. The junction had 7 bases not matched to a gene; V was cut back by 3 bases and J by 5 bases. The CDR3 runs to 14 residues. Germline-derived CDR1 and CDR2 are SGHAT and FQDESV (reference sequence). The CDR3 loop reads CASSFRDREHEQYF. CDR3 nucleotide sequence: TGTGCCAGCAGCTTCCGCGACAGGGAACACGAGCAGTACTTC.

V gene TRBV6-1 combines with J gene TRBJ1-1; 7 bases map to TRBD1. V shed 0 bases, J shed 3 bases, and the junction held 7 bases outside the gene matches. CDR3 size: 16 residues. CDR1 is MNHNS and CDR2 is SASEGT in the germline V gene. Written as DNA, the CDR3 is TGTGCCAGCAGTGAAGCCCCGGACAGGATGGACACTGAAGCTTTCTTT. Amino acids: CASSEAPDRMDTEAFF.

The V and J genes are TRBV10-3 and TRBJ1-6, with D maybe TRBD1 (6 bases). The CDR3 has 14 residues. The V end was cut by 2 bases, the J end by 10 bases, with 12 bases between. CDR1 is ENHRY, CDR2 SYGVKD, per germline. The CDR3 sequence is CAISERGGESPLHF. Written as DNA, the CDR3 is TGTGCCATCAGTGAGCGGGGGGGCGAGTCACCCCTCCACTTT.

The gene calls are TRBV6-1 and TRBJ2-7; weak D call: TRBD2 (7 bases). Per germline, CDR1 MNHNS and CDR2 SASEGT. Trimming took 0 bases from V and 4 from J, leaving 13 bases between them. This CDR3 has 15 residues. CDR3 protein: CASSEAGAGAYEQYF. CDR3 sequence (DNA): TGTGCCAGCAGTGAAGCGGGGGCGGGGGCGTACGAGCAGTACTTC.

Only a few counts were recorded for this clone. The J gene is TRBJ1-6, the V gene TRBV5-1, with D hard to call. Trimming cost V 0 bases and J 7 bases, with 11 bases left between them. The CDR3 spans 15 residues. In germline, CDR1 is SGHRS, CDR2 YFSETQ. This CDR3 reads CASSLGVTGNSPLHF. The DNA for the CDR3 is TGCGCCAGCAGCTTGGGGGTTACGGGAAATTCACCCCTCCACTTT. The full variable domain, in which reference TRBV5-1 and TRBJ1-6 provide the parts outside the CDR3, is KAGVTQTPRYLIKTRGQQVTLSCSPISGHRSVSWYQQTPGQGLQFLFEYFSETQRNKGNFPGRFSGRQFSNSRSEMNVSTLELGDSALYLCASSLGVTGNSPLHFGNGTRLTVT.

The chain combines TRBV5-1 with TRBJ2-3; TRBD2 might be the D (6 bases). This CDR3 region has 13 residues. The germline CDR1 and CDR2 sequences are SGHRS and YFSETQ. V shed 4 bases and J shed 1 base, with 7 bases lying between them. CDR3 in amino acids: CASSPSGTDTQYF. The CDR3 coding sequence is TGCGCCAGCAGCCCTAGCGGCACAGATACGCAGTATTTT. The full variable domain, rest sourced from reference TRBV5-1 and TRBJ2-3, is KAGVTQTPRYLIKTRGQQVTLSCSPISGHRSVSWYQQTPGQGLQFLFEYFSETQRNKGNFPGRFSGRQFSNSRSEMNVSTLELGDSALYLCASSPSGTDTQYFGPGTRLTVL.

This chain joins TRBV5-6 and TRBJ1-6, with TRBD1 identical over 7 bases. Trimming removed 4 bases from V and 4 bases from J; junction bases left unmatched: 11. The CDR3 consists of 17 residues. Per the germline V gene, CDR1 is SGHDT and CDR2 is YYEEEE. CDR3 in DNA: TGTGCCAGCAGCACCTCACTCCGGGACAGATATAATTCACCCCTCCACTTT. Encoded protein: CASSTSLRDRYNSPLHF.

CDR3 in amino acids: CASSQLRQFQETQYF. CDR3 nucleotide sequence: TGTGCCAGCAGCCAGCTGAGACAGTTCCAAGAGACCCAGTACTTC. The rearrangement joins TRBV11-2 to TRBJ2-5; TRBD1 is a possible D gene (5 bases). CDR1 SGHAT and CDR2 FQNNGV come from the germline V gene. This CDR3 has 15 residues. V lost 5 bases to trimming and J lost 1 base, with 14 bases between them.

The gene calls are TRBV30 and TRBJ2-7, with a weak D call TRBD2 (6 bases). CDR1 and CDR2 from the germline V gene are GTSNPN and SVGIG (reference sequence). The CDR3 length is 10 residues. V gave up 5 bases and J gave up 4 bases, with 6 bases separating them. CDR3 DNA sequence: TGTGCCTGGGCGGGGTACGAGCAGTACTTC. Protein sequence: CAWAGYEQYF.

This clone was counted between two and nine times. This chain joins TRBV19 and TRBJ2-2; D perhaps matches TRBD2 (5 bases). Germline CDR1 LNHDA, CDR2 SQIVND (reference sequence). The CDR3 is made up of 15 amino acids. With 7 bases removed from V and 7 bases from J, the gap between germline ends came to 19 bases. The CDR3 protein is CASKGWGAGRGELFF. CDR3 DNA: TGTGCCAGTAAGGGATGGGGAGCTGGACGCGGGGAGCTGTTTTTT.

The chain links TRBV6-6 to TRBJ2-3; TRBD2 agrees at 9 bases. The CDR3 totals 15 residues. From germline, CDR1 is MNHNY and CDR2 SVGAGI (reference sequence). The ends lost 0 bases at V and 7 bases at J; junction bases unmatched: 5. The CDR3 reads CASSYSLAGVYTQYF. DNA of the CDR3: TGTGCCAGCAGTTACTCTTTAGCGGGGGTTTATACGCAGTATTTT.